Listed below are T cell receptor beta chains from one sample, sequenced in a study of shared clonotypes between healthy human individuals. Using immunoSEQ multiplex PCR, the repertoire was profiled, and TCRdb retains in-frame clones only, with some absent. The table records 600,000 to 800,000 clones, over 55% of them present only once. Specimen: memory CD4+ T cells sorted from blood. Receptors originate from a woman under 40 in good health. Both conserved end residues are part of each CDR3. A D gene is named only where the DNA matches it firmly. The size entry is marked missing in some rows and otherwise reads once, few, many or a size class.

d_call	clone_size	v_call	j_call	cdr3_aa	cdr3_nt
NA	many	TRBV19	TRBJ2-7	CASSRTYPVLYEQYF	TGTGCCAGTAGTCGGACGTACCCAGTACTCTACGAGCAGTACTTC
NA	NA	TRBV28	TRBJ1-1	CASSFRVRTEAFF	TGTGCCAGCAGTTTCAGGGTTCGGACTGAAGCTTTCTTT
NA	few	TRBV2	TRBJ2-2	CASTLSTGELFF	TGTGCCAGCACCTTGAGCACCGGGGAGCTGTTTTTT
NA	NA	TRBV21-1	TRBJ2-1	CATFRLAGPYNEQFF	TGTGCCACCTTCCGACTAGCGGGACCCTACAATGAGCAGTTCTTC
TRBD1	NA	TRBV7-8	TRBJ1-4	CASSKPGQGAEKLFF	TGTGCCAGCAGCAAACCGGGACAGGGTGCCGAAAAACTGTTTTTT
NA	NA	TRBV6-1	TRBJ1-4	CASRGWTLNEKLFF	TGTGCCAGCAGGGGGTGGACGTTAAATGAAAAACTGTTTTTT
TRBD2	NA	TRBV28	TRBJ2-5	CASSRSGLAGRELETQYF	TGTGCCAGCAGTCGATCGGGACTAGCGGGACGAGAATTAGAGACCCAGTACTTC
TRBD2	once	TRBV6-1	TRBJ2-7	CASNPGTREIYEQYF	TGTGCCAGCAACCCCGGGACTAGGGAAATTTACGAGCAGTACTTC
NA	NA	TRBV5-1	TRBJ1-1	CASSSDGMGNTEAFF	TGCGCCAGCAGCTCCGACGGGATGGGGAACACTGAAGCTTTCTTT
NA	NA	TRBV18	TRBJ1-5	CASSRSGNQPQHF	TGTGCCAGCTCACGTTCTGGCAATCAGCCCCAGCATTTT
NA	NA	TRBV7-8	TRBJ2-7	CASSKGQLTYEQYF	TGTGCCAGCAGCAAAGGACAGTTAACCTACGAGCAGTACTTC
TRBD1	many	TRBV19	TRBJ2-2	CASSMTGVVGELFF	TGTGCCAGTAGTATGACAGGGGTTGTCGGGGAGCTGTTTTTT
NA	many	TRBV6-5	TRBJ2-1	CASSYSPDGYNEQFF	TGTGCCAGCAGTTATTCACCCGACGGATACAATGAGCAGTTCTTC
TRBD1	NA	TRBV9	TRBJ1-2	CASSAQTGLYGYTF	TGTGCCAGCAGCGCCCAGACAGGGCTCTATGGCTACACCTTC
TRBD1	NA	TRBV2	TRBJ2-3	CASRADRGGRKDTQYF	TGTGCCAGCAGGGCCGACAGGGGTGGGAGGAAAGATACGCAGTATTTT